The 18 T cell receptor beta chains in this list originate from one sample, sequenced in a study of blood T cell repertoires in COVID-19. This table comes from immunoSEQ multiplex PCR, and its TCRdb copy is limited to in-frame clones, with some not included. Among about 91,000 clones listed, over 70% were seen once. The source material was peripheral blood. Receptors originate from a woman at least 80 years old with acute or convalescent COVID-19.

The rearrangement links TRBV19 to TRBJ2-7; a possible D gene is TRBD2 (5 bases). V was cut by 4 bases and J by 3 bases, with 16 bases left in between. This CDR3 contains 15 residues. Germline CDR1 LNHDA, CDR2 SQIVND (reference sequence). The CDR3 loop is CASSTKGGQGYEQYF. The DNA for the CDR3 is TGTGCCAGTAGTACGAAGGGCGGGCAAGGCTACGAGCAGTACTTC.

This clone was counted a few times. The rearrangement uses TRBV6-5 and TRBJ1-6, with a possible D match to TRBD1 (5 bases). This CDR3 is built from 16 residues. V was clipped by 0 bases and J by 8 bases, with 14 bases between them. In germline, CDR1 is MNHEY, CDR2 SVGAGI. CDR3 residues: CASSYSRQRSDSPLHF. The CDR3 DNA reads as TGTGCCAGCAGTTACTCGAGACAGCGCTCAGATTCACCCCTCCACTTT.

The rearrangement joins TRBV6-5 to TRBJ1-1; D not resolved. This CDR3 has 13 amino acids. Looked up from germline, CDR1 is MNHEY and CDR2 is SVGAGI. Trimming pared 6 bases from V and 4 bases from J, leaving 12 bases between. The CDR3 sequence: CASRAGVGTEAFF. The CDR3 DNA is TGTGCCAGCAGAGCAGGTGTCGGCACTGAAGCTTTCTTT.

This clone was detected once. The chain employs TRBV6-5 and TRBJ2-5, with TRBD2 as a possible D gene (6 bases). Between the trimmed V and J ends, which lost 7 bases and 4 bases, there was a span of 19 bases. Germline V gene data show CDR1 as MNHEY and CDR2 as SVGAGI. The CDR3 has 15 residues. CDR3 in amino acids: CASIPGTSGAETQYF. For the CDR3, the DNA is TGTGCCAGCATACCCGGGACTTCAGGAGCAGAGACCCAGTACTTC.

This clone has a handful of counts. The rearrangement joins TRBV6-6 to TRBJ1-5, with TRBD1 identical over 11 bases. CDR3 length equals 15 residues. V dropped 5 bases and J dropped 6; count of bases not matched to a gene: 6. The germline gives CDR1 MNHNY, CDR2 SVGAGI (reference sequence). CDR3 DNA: TGTGCCAGCAGTCCCTGGGACAGGGGGAGTCAGCCCCAGCATTTT. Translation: CASSPWDRGSQPQHF.

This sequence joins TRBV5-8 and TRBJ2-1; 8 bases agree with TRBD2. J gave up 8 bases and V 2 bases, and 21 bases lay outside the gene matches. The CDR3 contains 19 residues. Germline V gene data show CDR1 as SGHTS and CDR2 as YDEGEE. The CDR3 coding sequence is TGTGCCAGCAGCTTCTCACCGGCAGCGGGAGACTGGCGTAGGTATGAGCAGTTCTTC. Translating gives CASSFSPAAGDWRRYEQFF.

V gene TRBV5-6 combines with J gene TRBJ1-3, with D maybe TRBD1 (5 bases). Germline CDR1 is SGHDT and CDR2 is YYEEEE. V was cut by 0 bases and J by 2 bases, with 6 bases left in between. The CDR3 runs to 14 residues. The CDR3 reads CASSLGQPGNTIYF. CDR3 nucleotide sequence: TGTGCCAGCAGCTTGGGACAGCCTGGAAACACCATATATTTT.

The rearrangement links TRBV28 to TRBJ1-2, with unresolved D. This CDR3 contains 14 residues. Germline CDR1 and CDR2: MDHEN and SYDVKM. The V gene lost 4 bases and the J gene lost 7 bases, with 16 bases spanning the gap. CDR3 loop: CASSSLNPSGGYTF. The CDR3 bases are TGTGCCAGCAGTTCCCTTAACCCCTCGGGTGGCTACACCTTC.

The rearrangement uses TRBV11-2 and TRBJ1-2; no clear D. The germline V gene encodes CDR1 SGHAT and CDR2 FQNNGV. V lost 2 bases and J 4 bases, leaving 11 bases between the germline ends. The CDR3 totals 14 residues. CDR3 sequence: CASSLTGLGYGYTF. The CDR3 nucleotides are TGTGCCAGCAGCTTAACGGGATTGGGCTATGGCTACACCTTC.

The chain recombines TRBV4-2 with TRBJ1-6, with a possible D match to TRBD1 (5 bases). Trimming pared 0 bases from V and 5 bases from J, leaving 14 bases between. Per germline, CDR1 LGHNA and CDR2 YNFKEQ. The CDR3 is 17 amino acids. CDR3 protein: CASSQDPAGRHNSPLHF. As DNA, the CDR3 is TGTGCCAGCAGCCAAGATCCGGCAGGGAGGCATAATTCACCCCTCCACTTT.

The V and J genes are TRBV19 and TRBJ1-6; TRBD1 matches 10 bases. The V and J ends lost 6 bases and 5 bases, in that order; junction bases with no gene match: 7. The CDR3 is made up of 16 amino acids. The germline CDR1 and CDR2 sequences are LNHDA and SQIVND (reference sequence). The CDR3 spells CASRAGTGADNSPLHF. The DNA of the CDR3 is TGTGCCAGTAGAGCCGGGACAGGGGCGGATAATTCACCCCTCCACTTT.

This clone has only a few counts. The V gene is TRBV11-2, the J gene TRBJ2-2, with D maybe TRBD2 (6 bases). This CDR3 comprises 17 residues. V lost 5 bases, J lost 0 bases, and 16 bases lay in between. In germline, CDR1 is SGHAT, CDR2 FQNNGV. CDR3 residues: CASSATPGAANTGELFF. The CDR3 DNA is TGTGCCAGCAGCGCCACTCCGGGAGCTGCGAACACCGGGGAGCTGTTTTTT.

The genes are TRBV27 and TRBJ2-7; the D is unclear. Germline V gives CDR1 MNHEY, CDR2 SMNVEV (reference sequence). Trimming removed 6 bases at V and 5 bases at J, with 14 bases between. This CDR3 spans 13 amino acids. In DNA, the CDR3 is TGTGCCAGCAGATCATCCCTACTGGACGAGCAGTACTTC. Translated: CASRSSLLDEQYF.

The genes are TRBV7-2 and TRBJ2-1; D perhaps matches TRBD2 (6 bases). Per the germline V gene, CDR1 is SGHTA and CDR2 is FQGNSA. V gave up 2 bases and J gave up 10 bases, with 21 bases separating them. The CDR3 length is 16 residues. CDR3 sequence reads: CASSLRGRTSNEEQFF. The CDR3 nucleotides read TGTGCCAGCAGCTTACGGGGGAGGACCTCTAATGAGGAGCAGTTCTTC.

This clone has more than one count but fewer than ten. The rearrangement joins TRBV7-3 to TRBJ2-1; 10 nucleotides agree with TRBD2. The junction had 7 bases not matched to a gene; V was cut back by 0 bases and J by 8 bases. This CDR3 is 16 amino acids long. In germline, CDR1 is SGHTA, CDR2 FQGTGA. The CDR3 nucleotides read TGTGCCAGCAGCTTAACGGGGCTAGCGGGAGTCGATGAGCAGTTCTTC. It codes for CASSLTGLAGVDEQFF. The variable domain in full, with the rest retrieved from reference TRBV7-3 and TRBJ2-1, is GAGVSQTPSNKVTEKGKYVELRCDPISGHTALYWYRQSLGQGPEFLIYFQGTGAADDSGLPNDRFFAVRPEGSVSTLKIQRTERGDSAVYLCASSLTGLAGVDEQFFGPGTRLTVL.

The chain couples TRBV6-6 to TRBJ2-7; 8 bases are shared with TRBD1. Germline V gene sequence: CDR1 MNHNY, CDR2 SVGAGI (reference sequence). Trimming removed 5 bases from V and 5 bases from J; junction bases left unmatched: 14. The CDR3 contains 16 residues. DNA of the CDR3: TGTGCCAGCAGTCTACAACAGGGGGTAGTTTCCAACGAGCAGTACTTC. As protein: CASSLQQGVVSNEQYF.

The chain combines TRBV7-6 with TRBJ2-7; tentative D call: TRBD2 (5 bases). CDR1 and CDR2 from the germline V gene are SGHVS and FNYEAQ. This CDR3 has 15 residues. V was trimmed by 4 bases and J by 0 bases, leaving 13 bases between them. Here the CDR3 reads CASSSPNEGSYEQYF. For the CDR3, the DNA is TGTGCCAGCAGCTCTCCAAATGAGGGCTCCTACGAGCAGTACTTC.

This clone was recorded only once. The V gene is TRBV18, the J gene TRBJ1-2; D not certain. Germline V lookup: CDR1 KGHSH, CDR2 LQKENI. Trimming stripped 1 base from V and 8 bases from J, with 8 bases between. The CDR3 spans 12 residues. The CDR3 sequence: CASSPQGGGYTF. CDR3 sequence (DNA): TGTGCCAGCTCACCACAGGGAGGGGGCTACACCTTC.